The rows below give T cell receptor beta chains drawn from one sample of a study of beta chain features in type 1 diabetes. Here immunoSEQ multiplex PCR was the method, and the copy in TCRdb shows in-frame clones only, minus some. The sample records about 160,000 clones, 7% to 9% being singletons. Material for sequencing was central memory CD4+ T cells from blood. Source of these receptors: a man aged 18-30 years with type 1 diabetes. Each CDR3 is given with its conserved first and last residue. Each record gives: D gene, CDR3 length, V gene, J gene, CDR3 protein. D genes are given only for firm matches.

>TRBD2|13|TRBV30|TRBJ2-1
CALTGLAGNEQFF
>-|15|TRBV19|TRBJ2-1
CASSIAATRLGEQFF
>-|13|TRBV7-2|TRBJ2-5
CASSFSRQETQYF
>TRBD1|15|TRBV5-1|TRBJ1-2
CASSPTGTGDYGYTF
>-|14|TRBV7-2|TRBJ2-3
CASRLMGVADTQYF
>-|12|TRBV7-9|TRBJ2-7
CASSLGVREQYF
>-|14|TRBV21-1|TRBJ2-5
CASSVKYHLETQYF
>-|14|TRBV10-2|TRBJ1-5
CASSIQGTNQPQHF
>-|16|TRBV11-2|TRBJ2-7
CASSSRFQRGYYEQYF
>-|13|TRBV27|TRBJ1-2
CASSLKGEYGYTF
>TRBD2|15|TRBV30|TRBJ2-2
CAWDRGGLGTGELFF
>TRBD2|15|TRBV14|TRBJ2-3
CASSQGAGGTDTQYF
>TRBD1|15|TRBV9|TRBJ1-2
CASSGPFGQGRGYTF
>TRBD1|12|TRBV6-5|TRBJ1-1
CASTDRVTEAFF
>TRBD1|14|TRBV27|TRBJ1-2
CASSLVGGSMGYTF
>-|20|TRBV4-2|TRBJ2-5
CASSQGRNFGVRRQQETQYF
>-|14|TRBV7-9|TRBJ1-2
CASSLAPGNNGYTF
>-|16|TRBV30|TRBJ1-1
CAWSAIFPPRGGDAFF
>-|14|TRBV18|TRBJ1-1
CASSPVAGHTEAFF
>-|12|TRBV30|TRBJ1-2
CAFDRSSYGYTF
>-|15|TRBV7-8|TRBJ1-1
CASSLARGGHTEAFF
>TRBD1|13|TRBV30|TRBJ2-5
CAWGTGEKETQYF